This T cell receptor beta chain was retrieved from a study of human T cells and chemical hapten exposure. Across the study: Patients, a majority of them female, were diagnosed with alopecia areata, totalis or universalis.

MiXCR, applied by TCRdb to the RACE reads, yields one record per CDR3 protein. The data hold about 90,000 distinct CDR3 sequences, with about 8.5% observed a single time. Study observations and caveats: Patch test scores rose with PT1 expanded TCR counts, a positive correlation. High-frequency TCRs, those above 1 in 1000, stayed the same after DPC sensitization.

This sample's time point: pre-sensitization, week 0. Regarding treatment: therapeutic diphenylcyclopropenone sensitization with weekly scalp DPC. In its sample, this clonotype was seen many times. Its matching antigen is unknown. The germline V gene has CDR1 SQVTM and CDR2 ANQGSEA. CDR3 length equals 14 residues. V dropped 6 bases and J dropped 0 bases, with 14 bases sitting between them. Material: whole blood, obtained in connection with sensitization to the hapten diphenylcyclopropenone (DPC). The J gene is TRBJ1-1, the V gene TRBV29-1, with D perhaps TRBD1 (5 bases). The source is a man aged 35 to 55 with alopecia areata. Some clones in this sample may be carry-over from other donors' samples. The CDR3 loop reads CSVYQDTVNTEAFF. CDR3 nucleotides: TGCAGCGTGTATCAGGACACCGTGAACACTGAAGCTTTCTTT.